This TCR beta chain was observed in a study of T cells in Graves' hyperthyroidism and ophthalmopathy. A Clinical Activity Score of at least 3, a NOSPECS grade of at least 4 and a duration under 3 months were recorded in the ophthalmopathy patients. Patients having uncontrolled infection, another autoimmune disease, pregnancy or lactation were not included. Diagnoses rested on clinical symptoms, serum thyroxine and TRAb, thyroid ultrasound and orbital computed tomography. Points on this clonotype: As yet, its antigen is unknown.

Regions amplified from RNA transcripts were the TCR beta CDR3 regions. The HTBI primer set drove a first-round RT-PCR of the TCR CDR3. Each CDR3 protein is one row after TCRdb ran MiXCR on the multiplex PCR reads. In the table there are a few hundred thousand distinct CDR3 sequences, over 20% of which are singletons. Overall study results and limits: In blood, most of the thyroid clonotypes expanded above 0.001 were also present.

Sequenced: blood. The sequence came from a man aged 30 to 39 with Graves' ophthalmopathy.

The CDR3 region has the DNA TGCGCCAGCAGCCACCCTGGGGTGGGGACAGAGGCCTACGAGCAGTACTTC. This codes for CASSHPGVGTEAYEQYF. The rearrangement links TRBV4-1 to TRBJ2-7, with 7 bases matching TRBD1. The CDR3 runs 17 residues. Germline CDR1 and CDR2: MGHRA and YSYEKL. V shed 3 bases, J shed 2 bases, and the junction held 13 bases outside the gene matches.